A selection of T cell receptor beta chains follows, all from one sample in a study of blood T cell repertoires in COVID-19. Method: immunoSEQ multiplex PCR; TCRdb's copy keeps in-frame clones and lacks some. The repertoire holds approximately 230,000 clones, with approximately 86% as singletons. The sequencing input was peripheral blood. The origin of the receptors is a man aged 80 or over with acute or convalescent COVID-19. The CDR3 runs from the conserved cysteine through the conserved F or W. Each record gives: D gene, J gene, V gene, clone size, CDR3 protein, CDR3 DNA. The D gene is left open where the match is weak. Rows give clone size only sometimes, using once, few, many, or a class for an expanded clone.

. TRBJ1-2 TRBV7-2 . CASSFLGSGYTF TGTGCCAGCAGTTTCCTAGGTTCTGGCTACACCTTC
. TRBJ2-5 TRBV10-3 . CATSGGLPQETQYF TGTGCCACTTCCGGCGGACTTCCCCAAGAGACCCAGTACTTC
TRBD1 TRBJ1-4 TRBV6-2/TRBV6-3 . CASSFGGTGHEKLFF TGTGCCAGCAGTTTTGGTGGGACAGGGCACGAAAAACTGTTTTTT
. TRBJ2-7 TRBV7-9 . CAIPGAYEQYF TGTGCCATCCCGGGAGCCTACGAGCAGTACTTC
. TRBJ1-5 TRBV18 . CASSQGPGQPQHF TGTGCCAGCTCACAGGGGCCAGGCCAGCCCCAGCATTTT
. TRBJ1-2 TRBV19 . CASSMGGQRYGYTF TGTGCCAGTAGTATGGGCGGGCAGCGGTATGGCTACACCTTC
. TRBJ1-5 TRBV7-2 . CASSLVPPPLLDQPQHF TGTGCCAGCAGCTTAGTTCCACCACCCCTACTTGATCAGCCCCAGCATTTT
TRBD2 TRBJ2-2 TRBV11-2 . CASSLVNSGTSLGELFF TGTGCCAGCAGCTTAGTGAACTCCGGGACTAGCCTTGGGGAGCTGTTTTTT
. TRBJ1-1 TRBV5-4 . CASSAALSAEAFF TGTGCCAGCAGCGCGGCCTTAAGCGCTGAAGCTTTCTTT
. TRBJ2-3 TRBV10-3 . CAISRGTNTDTQYF TGTGCCATCAGTAGGGGGACCAACACAGATACGCAGTATTTT
TRBD2 TRBJ2-3 TRBV5-4 . CASSLGSGRLTDTQYF TGTGCCAGCAGCTTGGGCAGCGGGAGACTCACAGATACGCAGTATTTT
TRBD1 TRBJ2-1 TRBV9 . CASSARDSYNEQFF TGTGCCAGCAGTGCCCGGGACAGTTACAATGAGCAGTTCTTC
. TRBJ1-2 TRBV7-9 . CASSLPQESYTF TGTGCCAGCAGCTTACCACAGGAGAGCTACACCTTC
TRBD1 TRBJ1-6 TRBV2 . CASSGQAVGSPLHF TGTGCCAGCAGCGGACAGGCGGTTGGGTCACCCCTCCACTTT
TRBD1 TRBJ1-2 TRBV9 . CASSPRTGSNYGYTF TGTGCCAGCAGCCCCCGGACAGGTTCTAACTATGGCTACACCTTC
. TRBJ2-1 TRBV20-1 . CSARLAGEQFF TGCAGTGCTAGACTAGCAGGTGAGCAGTTCTTC
. TRBJ1-1 TRBV5-1 . CASSLPDSLNTEAFF TGCGCCAGCAGCCTTCCCGACAGCCTGAACACTGAAGCTTTCTTT
TRBD1 TRBJ1-6 TRBV15 . CATRDREYSPLHF TGTGCCACCAGAGACAGGGAGTATTCACCCCTCCACTTT
. TRBJ2-1 TRBV6-2/TRBV6-3 . CASSTRDWLFF TGTGCCAGCAGTACCCGGGACTGGCTGTTCTTC
. TRBJ2-4 TRBV2 . CASSLQGGPVNIQYF TGTGCCAGCAGCCTGCAGGGGGGACCGGTTAACATTCAGTACTTC
. TRBJ2-1 TRBV3-1/TRBV3-2 . CASRRDRTYNEQFF TGTGCCAGCCGGCGGGACAGAACCTACAATGAGCAGTTCTTC
. TRBJ2-1 TRBV7-2 . CASSFPGGGYNEQFF TGTGCCAGCAGCTTCCCTGGAGGAGGTTACAATGAGCAGTTCTTC
. TRBJ2-1 TRBV27 . CASSSNYNEQFF TGTGCCAGCAGTTCAAATTACAATGAGCAGTTCTTC
. TRBJ2-2 TRBV14 . CASSQGRARYRPGELFF TGTGCCAGCAGCCAAGGGAGGGCGCGTTATCGTCCCGGGGAGCTGTTTTTT
TRBD1 TRBJ2-7 TRBV18 . CASSPHQGDEQYF TGTGCCAGCTCACCACATCAGGGGGACGAGCAGTACTTC
. TRBJ2-7 TRBV27 once CASSLSWSSYEQYF TGTGCCAGCAGTCTCTCCTGGAGCTCCTACGAGCAGTACTTC
TRBD2 TRBJ2-2 TRBV20-1 . CSASKASGMAGELFF TGCAGTGCTAGTAAGGCTAGCGGGATGGCCGGGGAGCTGTTTTTT
TRBD2 TRBJ2-7 TRBV7-2 . CASSLDSGRREQYF TGTGCCAGCAGCTTAGATAGCGGGAGAAGGGAGCAGTACTTC
. TRBJ2-3 TRBV6-6 . CASSYSTQGADTQYF TGTGCCAGCAGTTACTCGACCCAGGGCGCAGATACGCAGTATTTT
TRBD2 TRBJ2-5 TRBV9 . CASSVAGTSGSETQYF TGTGCCAGCAGCGTAGCGGGGACTAGCGGGAGTGAGACCCAGTACTTC
. TRBJ1-5 TRBV12-5 . CASGPTDQPQHF TGTGCTAGTGGTCCCACTGATCAGCCCCAGCATTTT
TRBD1 TRBJ2-7 TRBV10-3 . CAISEGQGKLYEQYF TGTGCCATCAGTGAGGGACAGGGAAAACTCTACGAGCAGTACTTC
TRBD2 TRBJ2-5 TRBV10-3 . CAISGSGGAQETQYF TGTGCCATCAGTGGGAGCGGGGGGGCTCAAGAGACCCAGTACTTC
. TRBJ1-1 TRBV11-2 once CASSRHRQGTEAFF TGTGCCAGCAGTAGACACCGGCAAGGCACTGAAGCTTTCTTT
. TRBJ2-1 TRBV11-3 few CASSLRVGSDEQFF TGTGCCAGCAGCTTACGGGTGGGGAGCGATGAGCAGTTCTTC
TRBD1 TRBJ2-7 TRBV10-3 once CAISRGQGASYEQYF TGTGCCATCAGCCGCGGACAGGGGGCTTCCTACGAGCAGTACTTC
TRBD2 TRBJ2-2 TRBV5-1 . CASRGGTGELFF TGCGCCAGCCGGGGGGGCACCGGGGAGCTGTTTTTT
TRBD1 TRBJ2-2 TRBV7-7 . CASSLATGSTTGELFF TGTGCTAGCAGCTTAGCGACAGGGTCGACCACCGGGGAGCTGTTTTTT
. TRBJ2-5 TRBV5-4 . CASSQVGTVGVETQYF TGTGCCAGCAGCCAAGTCGGGACTGTTGGGGTGGAGACCCAGTACTTC
. TRBJ2-1 TRBV4-1 once CASSQSGAGQYNEQFF TGCGCCAGCAGCCAAAGCGGCGCGGGTCAGTACAATGAGCAGTTCTTC
. TRBJ1-5 TRBV28 . CASTRGDQPQHF TGTGCCAGCACTCGCGGGGACCAGCCCCAGCATTTT
TRBD1 TRBJ2-1 TRBV7-9 . CASSQTGTGTEQFF TGTGCCAGCAGCCAAACCGGGACAGGGACTGAGCAGTTCTTC
TRBD2 TRBJ2-3 TRBV19 . CASSQLARTTDTQYF TGTGCCAGTAGTCAACTAGCGCGAACCACAGATACGCAGTATTTT
. TRBJ1-4 TRBV27 . CASSLEMANEKLFF TGTGCCAGCAGTTTAGAGATGGCTAATGAAAAACTGTTTTTT
TRBD2 TRBJ2-1 TRBV9 . CASSLQPGLAGGLNNEQFF TGTGCCAGCAGCCTACAACCGGGACTAGCGGGGGGGCTAAACAATGAGCAGTTCTTC
TRBD1 TRBJ1-5 TRBV28 . CASSGDRGPSQPQHF TGTGCCAGCAGTGGGGACAGGGGGCCGAGTCAGCCCCAGCATTTT
. TRBJ1-1 TRBV7-9 . CASSSRARGNTEAFF TGTGCCAGCAGCTCTCGCGCTAGGGGGAACACTGAAGCTTTCTTT
. TRBJ1-4 TRBV12-3/TRBV12-4 . CATARGIYEKLFF TGTGCCACCGCGAGGGGGATTTACGAAAAACTGTTTTTT
. TRBJ2-3 TRBV12-3/TRBV12-4 . CASRARPLDTQYF TGTGCCAGCAGAGCCCGTCCTCTGGATACGCAGTATTTT
TRBD1 TRBJ2-6 TRBV5-6 once CASSPLGQDFSGANVLTF TGTGCCAGCAGCCCCCTCGGACAGGACTTCTCTGGGGCCAACGTCCTGACTTTC
. TRBJ2-2 TRBV9 . CASSERGRDTGELFF TGTGCCAGCAGCGAAAGGGGTCGGGACACCGGGGAGCTGTTTTTT
. TRBJ2-1 TRBV18 . CASSPLEGRYNEQFF TGTGCCAGCTCACCACTTGAGGGCAGGTACAATGAGCAGTTCTTC
TRBD1 TRBJ2-5 TRBV7-3 . CASSPGTGETQYF TGTGCCAGCAGCCCAGGGACAGGGGAGACCCAGTACTTC
. TRBJ1-1 TRBV5-1 . CASSFSSLNTEAFF TGCGCCAGCAGCTTTTCCTCGTTGAACACTGAAGCTTTCTTT
TRBD1 TRBJ2-1 TRBV19 . CASSTVGQGAGEQFF TGTGCCAGTAGTACGGTGGGACAGGGGGCGGGTGAGCAGTTCTTC
. TRBJ1-1 TRBV6-5 . CASSFSGQAHTEAFF TGTGCCAGCAGTTTCTCGGGGCAGGCCCACACTGAAGCTTTCTTT
TRBD1 TRBJ2-7 TRBV6-6 . CASSLRQGNTYEQYF TGTGCCAGCAGTCTCCGACAGGGTAATACCTACGAGCAGTACTTC
TRBD1 TRBJ1-3 TRBV5-5 . CASSPPGQQTGNTIYF TGTGCCAGCAGCCCACCGGGACAGCAAACTGGAAACACCATATATTTT